The sample holds many counts of the clone carrying this T cell receptor (beta chain). These data belong to a study of neurological immune-mediated disorders. Unsorted libraries came from 2 million PBMCs stored at -80 °C. TCRdb re-called the 5' RACE reads through MiXCR, storing one row per CDR3 protein. The repertoire holds about 70,000 distinct CDR3 sequences, 2.5% to 4% seen once, with about 5% in the top ten. With 4 bases removed from V and 4 bases from J, the gap between germline ends came to 15 bases. The CDR3 sequence is 15 residues long. Germline CDR1 is SGHNT and CDR2 is YYREEE (reference sequence).

Sample: PBMCs. The rearrangement uses TRBV5-4 and TRBJ2-1; a possible D gene is TRBD2 (5 bases). The clonotype was recovered from a woman aged 45-59 years with multiple sclerosis. Here the CDR3 DNA reads TGTGCCAGCAGCCGATTTGGACTGGATTACAATGAGCAGTTCTTC. Its translation is CASSRFGLDYNEQFF.